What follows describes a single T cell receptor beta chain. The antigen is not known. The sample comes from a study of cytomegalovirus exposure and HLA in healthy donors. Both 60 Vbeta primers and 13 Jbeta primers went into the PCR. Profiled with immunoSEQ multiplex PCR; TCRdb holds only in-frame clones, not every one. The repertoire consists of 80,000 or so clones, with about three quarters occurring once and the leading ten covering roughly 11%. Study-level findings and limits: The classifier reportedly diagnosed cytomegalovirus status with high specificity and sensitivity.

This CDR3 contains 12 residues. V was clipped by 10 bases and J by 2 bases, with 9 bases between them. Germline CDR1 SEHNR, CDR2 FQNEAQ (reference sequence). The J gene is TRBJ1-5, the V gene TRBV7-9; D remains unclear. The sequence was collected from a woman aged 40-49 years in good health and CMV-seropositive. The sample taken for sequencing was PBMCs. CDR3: CATFVGNQPQHF. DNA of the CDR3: TGTGCCACCTTTGTTGGCAATCAGCCCCAGCATTTT. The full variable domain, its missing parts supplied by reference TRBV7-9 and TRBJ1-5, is DTGVSQNPRHKITKRGQNVTFRCDPISEHNRLYWYRQTLGQGPEFLTYFQNEAQLEKSRLLSDRFSAERPKGSFSTLEIQRTEQGDSAMYLCATFVGNQPQHFGDGTRLSIL.